One sample yielded the 11 T cell receptor beta chains listed below, sequenced in a study of PD-1 blockade in classical Hodgkin lymphoma. The time point here: cycle 4 day 1 (C4D1), after five to seven weeks of nivolumab. Each patient's relapse followed autologous stem cell transplantation, and brentuximab vedotin exposure varied. Clones were read by immunoSEQ multiplex PCR, and TCRdb kept only the in-frame ones, dropping some. The table includes roughly 52,000 clones, roughly nine tenths detected once. Sample: peripheral blood mononuclear cells (PBMCs), taken before the fourth cycle of nivolumab. These TCRs come from a human donor with classical Hodgkin lymphoma.

The V and J genes are TRBV6-5 and TRBJ2-3; no clear D. The CDR3 runs 15 residues. Per the germline V gene, CDR1 is MNHEY and CDR2 is SVGAGI. V was cut by 4 bases and J by 2 bases, with 13 bases left in between. The CDR3 coding sequence is TGTGCCAGCAGTTGGCGGCCCTACTCCACAGATACGCAGTATTTT. This sequence encodes CASSWRPYSTDTQYF.

The chain carries TRBV5-8 and TRBJ1-3; D may be TRBD1 (6 bases). Trimming removed 4 bases from V and 0 bases from J, with 14 bases in between. The CDR3 has 16 residues. CDR1 and CDR2 (germline): SGHTS, YDEGEE. In nucleotides, the CDR3 is TGTGCCAGCAGCAGGGGACACCAGAGCTCTGGAAACACCATATATTTT. Protein product: CASSRGHQSSGNTIYF. Looking up the rest from reference TRBV5-8 and TRBJ1-3 gives the full variable domain: EAGVTQSPTHLIKTRGQQATLRCSPISGHTSVYWYQQALGLGLQFLLWYDEGEERNRGNFPPRFSGRQFPNYSSELNVNALELEDSALYLCASSRGHQSSGNTIYFGEGSWLTVV.

The gene calls are TRBV28 and TRBJ2-7; D is ambiguous. Germline lookup yields CDR1 MDHEN and CDR2 SYDVKM. The CDR3 contains 15 residues. V dropped 5 bases and J dropped 2 bases, with 16 bases sitting between them. The CDR3: CASSISSWRTYEQYF. The CDR3 DNA is TGTGCCAGCAGTATCTCTTCCTGGCGGACCTACGAGCAGTACTTC.

V usage is TRBV28 and J usage is TRBJ1-1; TRBD1 is a possible D gene (6 bases). CDR3 size: 12 residues. Germline values: CDR1 MDHEN, CDR2 SYDVKM. Trimming removed 7 bases at V and 7 bases at J, with 13 bases between. The CDR3 loop is CASMTQGNEAFF. CDR3 coding DNA: TGTGCCAGCATGACACAGGGCAATGAAGCTTTCTTT.

This chain links TRBV29-1 with TRBJ1-5; D is uncertain. The CDR3 spans 12 residues. Germline V gene lookup returns CDR1 SQVTM and CDR2 ANQGSEA. V was shortened by 4 bases and J by 5 bases, with 9 bases between the two germline ends. DNA for the CDR3: TGCAGCGTTGGTTCAGGCGATCAGCCCCAGCATTTT. Protein sequence: CSVGSGDQPQHF.

Only one count was recorded for this clone. The chain links TRBV13 to TRBJ2-3; D unclear. Deletions cut 6 bases from V and 3 bases from J, with 13 bases between. The CDR3 is 14 residues long. CDR1 is PRHDT, CDR2 FYEKMQ, per germline (reference sequence). CDR3 sequence: CASSRLILTDTQYF. For the CDR3, the DNA is TGTGCCAGCAGTCGGCTTATCTTAACAGATACGCAGTATTTT.

This chain uses TRBV2 with TRBJ2-7; D might be TRBD1 or TRBD2, each matching 6 bases. V was shortened by 6 bases and J by 2 bases, with 17 bases between the two germline ends. CDR3 length equals 15 residues. CDR1 and CDR2 (germline): SNHLY, FYNNEI. The CDR3 region is CASRGGTYSPYEQYF. CDR3 coding DNA: TGTGCCAGCAGAGGGGGGACATACTCACCCTACGAGCAGTACTTC.

The chain uses TRBV28 and TRBJ2-2; no clear D. Trimming left V 10 bases short and J 5 bases short, with 14 bases between. Germline V lookup: CDR1 MDHEN, CDR2 SYDVKM. This CDR3 is built from 13 residues. CDR3 sequence reads: CATTRIRTGELFF. The CDR3 nucleotides are TGTGCCACCACACGTATTAGGACCGGGGAGCTGTTTTTT.

The chain combines TRBV5-6 with TRBJ2-5, with TRBD2 identical over 8 bases. The CDR3 has 16 amino acids. J was trimmed by 4 bases and V by 0 bases; bases with no gene match: 8. In germline, CDR1 is SGHDT, CDR2 YYEEEE. CDR3 in DNA: TGTGCCAGCAGCTTGGTGACGGGGGGGCCGGTAGAGACCCAGTACTTC. As protein: CASSLVTGGPVETQYF.

V gene TRBV28 combines with J gene TRBJ2-7; 7 bases match TRBD2. The germline V gene has CDR1 MDHEN and CDR2 SYDVKM. This CDR3 comprises 15 residues. V was pared by 3 bases and J by 0 bases, with 5 bases of the junction left unmatched. The CDR3 DNA reads as TGTGCCAGCAGTTTGCCGGGGGGTAGCTCCTACGAGCAGTACTTC. This translates into CASSLPGGSSYEQYF.

The chain uses TRBV2 and TRBJ2-7; D perhaps matches TRBD2 (5 bases). Germline V gene data show CDR1 as SNHLY and CDR2 as FYNNEI. Trimming removed 1 base from V and 6 bases from J, with 16 bases in between. This CDR3 comprises 15 residues. The CDR3 region has the DNA TGTGCCAGCAGTGAAGTAATGGGGTATGGGAGCGAGCAGTACTTC. This sequence encodes CASSEVMGYGSEQYF. The complete variable domain, with remaining parts taken from reference TRBV2 and TRBJ2-7, reads EPEVTQTPSHQVTQMGQEVILRCVPISNHLYFYWYRQILGQKVEFLVSFYNNEISEKSEIFDDQFSVERPDGSNFTLKIRSTKLEDSAMYFCASSEVMGYGSEQYFGPGTRLTVT.